This T cell receptor (beta chain) was profiled in a study of OX40 agonist ivuxolimab in advanced cancers. As for the study in general: Anti-PD-1, anti-PD-L1 or anti-CTLA-4 therapy given earlier was allowed, and roughly 40% had some.

The CDR3 contains 15 residues. The germline V gene has CDR1 MNHEY and CDR2 SVGAGI. Trimming cost V 6 bases and J 7 bases; bases outside gene matches: 6. Produced via immunoSEQ multiplex PCR; TCRdb's table is partial and in-frame only. The sample gives about 70,000 clones, roughly nine tenths of which show up once; 9.5% to 12% is in the top ten. The sequence was obtained from an adult with an advanced solid tumor such as melanoma, head and neck, liver or kidney cancer. The source material was CD4+ or CD8+ T cells sorted from blood, sampled in a trial of the OX40 agonist ivuxolimab. The chain joins TRBV6-5 to TRBJ2-3, with TRBD2 matching 14 bases. CDR3 in amino acids: CASRETSGGAYTQYF. CDR3 sequence (DNA): TGTGCCAGCAGAGAGACTAGCGGGGGGGCTTATACGCAGTATTTT.